This TCR beta chain was observed in a study of T cell responses to AZD1222 COVID-19 vaccine. Study-wide results and caveats: Seropositivity was recorded at baseline in only a handful of AZD1222 recipients. The span of vaccine-associated CD4 TCRs extended across spike, with dominance at 160-218 and 743-854.

The CDR3 is 15 residues long. The germline V gene has CDR1 SEHNR and CDR2 FQNEAQ (reference sequence). V gave up 5 bases and J gave up 0 bases, with 13 bases separating them. The method was immunoSEQ multiplex PCR; TCRdb's version includes in-frame clones alone and lacks a portion of them. The sample carries fewer than 200,000 clones, around 94% recorded once. Notes on this clone: Its antigen is unidentified.

V gene TRBV7-9 combines with J gene TRBJ1-2, with a possible D match to TRBD1 (5 bases). This specimen was peripheral blood, taken on day 0 of AZD1222 vaccination. This clonotype originated in an adult in good health. The CDR3 bases are TGTGCCAGCAGCCAAGCTGGGGGTCCTAACTATGGCTACACCTTC. Its translation: CASSQAGGPNYGYTF.